This TCR beta chain was sequenced during a study of cytomegalovirus exposure and HLA in healthy donors. Findings and caveats of the study: Relative to the 666-donor mean, N-insertions were reportedly fewer in an Asian-associated ancestry cluster in a later analysis.

In the case of this clone: Its specificity is unknown.

With 60 Vbeta and 13 Jbeta primers, the PCR was carried out. Original handling: Roughly 80 million unique TCR beta chains, roughly 11 million of them shared, were counted by a later analysis. Method: immunoSEQ multiplex PCR; TCRdb's copy keeps in-frame clones and lacks some. That table gives V, J and clone size, and the DNA gave D and trimming. Of 180,000 or so clones in the sample, more than 60% were seen once. V lost 4 bases to trimming and J lost 0 bases, with 18 bases between them. Germline V CDR1 and CDR2: SGHNT, YENEEA. The CDR3 sequence is 17 residues long. This chain joins TRBV11-3 and TRBJ2-5; perhaps TRBD2 as D (6 bases). The receptor was isolated from a man between 18 and 35 years old in good health and CMV-seronegative. The material sequenced was PBMCs. CDR3 nucleotides: TGTGCCAGCAGCTATGAAAGGGTTAGCGGCTACCAAGAGACCCAGTACTTC. This encodes CASSYERVSGYQETQYF.